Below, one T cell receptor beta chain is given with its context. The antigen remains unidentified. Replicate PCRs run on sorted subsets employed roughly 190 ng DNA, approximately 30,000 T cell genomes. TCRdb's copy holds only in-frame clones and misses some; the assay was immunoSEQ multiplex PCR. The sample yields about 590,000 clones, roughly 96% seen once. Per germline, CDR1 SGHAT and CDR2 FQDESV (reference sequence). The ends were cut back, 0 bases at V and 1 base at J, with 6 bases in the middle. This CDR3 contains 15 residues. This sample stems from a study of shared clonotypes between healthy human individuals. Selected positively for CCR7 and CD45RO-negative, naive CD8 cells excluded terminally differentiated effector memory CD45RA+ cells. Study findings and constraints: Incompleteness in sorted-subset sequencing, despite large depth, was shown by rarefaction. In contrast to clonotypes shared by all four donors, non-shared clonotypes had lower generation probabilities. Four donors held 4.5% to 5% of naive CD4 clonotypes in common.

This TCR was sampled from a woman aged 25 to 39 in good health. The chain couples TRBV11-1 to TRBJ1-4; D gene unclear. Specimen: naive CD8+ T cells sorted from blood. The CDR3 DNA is TGTGCCAGCAGCTTAGCGGCCTTAACTAATGAAAAACTGTTTTTT. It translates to CASSLAALTNEKLFF. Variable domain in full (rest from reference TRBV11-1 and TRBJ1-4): EAEVAQSPRYKITEKSQAVAFWCDPISGHATLYWYRQILGQGPELLVQFQDESVVDDSQLPKDRFSAERLKGVDSTLKIQPAELGDSAMYLCASSLAALTNEKLFFGSGTQLSVL.